The rows below give T cell receptor beta chains drawn from one sample of a study of blood T cell repertoires in COVID-19. Profiled with immunoSEQ multiplex PCR; TCRdb holds only in-frame clones, not every one. The sample lists about 230,000 clones; about 85% were seen once. The sequenced material came from PBMCs or T cells enriched from blood (not recorded which). These receptors were taken from a man aged 25-45 years who had recovered from COVID-19. CDR3s include the opening cysteine and the closing phenylalanine or tryptophan. Fields, in order: J gene, CDR3 length, V gene, CDR3 protein.

TRBJ1-5 14 TRBV18 CASSRGRGDQPQHF
TRBJ2-1 16 TRBV27 CASRPPSGRDYNEQFF
TRBJ1-1 13 TRBV18 CASSPGQGQEAFF
TRBJ2-3 17 TRBV6-2/TRBV6-3 CASSYVLGGASTDTQYF
TRBJ1-2 18 TRBV7-2 CASTPPRTGLGRAYGYTF
TRBJ2-2 15 TRBV9 CASSVSGRNTGELFF
TRBJ1-4 13 TRBV27 CASSFRTNEKLFF
TRBJ1-2 13 TRBV7-3 CASSDRGDYGYTF
TRBJ2-2 15 TRBV6-5 CASKWGGPNTGELFF
TRBJ2-1 16 TRBV28 CASSPVRGNSYNEQFF
TRBJ2-7 12 TRBV13 CASRGSSYEQYF
TRBJ1-4 16 TRBV4-2 CASSQAYRATNEKLFF
TRBJ2-1 14 TRBV18 CASSRDRVGNEQFF
TRBJ2-5 14 TRBV5-1 CASSPEPGRETQYF
TRBJ1-5 13 TRBV29-1 CSVGAQGNQPQHF